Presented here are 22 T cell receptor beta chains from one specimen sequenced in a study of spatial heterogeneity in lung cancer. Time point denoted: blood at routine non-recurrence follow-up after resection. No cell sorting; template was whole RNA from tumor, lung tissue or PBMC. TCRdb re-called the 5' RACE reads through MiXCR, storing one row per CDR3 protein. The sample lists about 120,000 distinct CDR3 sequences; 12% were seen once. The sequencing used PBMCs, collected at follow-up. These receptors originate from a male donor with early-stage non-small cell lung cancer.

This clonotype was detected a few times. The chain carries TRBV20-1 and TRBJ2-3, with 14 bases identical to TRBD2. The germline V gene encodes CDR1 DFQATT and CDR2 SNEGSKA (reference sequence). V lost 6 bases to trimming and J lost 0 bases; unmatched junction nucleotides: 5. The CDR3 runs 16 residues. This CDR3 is CSARTSGGPSTDTQYF. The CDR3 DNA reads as TGCAGTGCGAGGACTAGCGGGGGGCCTAGCACAGATACGCAGTATTTT.

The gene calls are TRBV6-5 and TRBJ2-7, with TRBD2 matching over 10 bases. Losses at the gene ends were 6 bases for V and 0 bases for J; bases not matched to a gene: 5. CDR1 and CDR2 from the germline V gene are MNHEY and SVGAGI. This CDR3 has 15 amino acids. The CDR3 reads CASRGGTSDSYEQYF. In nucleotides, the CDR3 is TGTGCCAGCAGGGGGGGGACTAGCGACTCCTACGAGCAGTACTTC.

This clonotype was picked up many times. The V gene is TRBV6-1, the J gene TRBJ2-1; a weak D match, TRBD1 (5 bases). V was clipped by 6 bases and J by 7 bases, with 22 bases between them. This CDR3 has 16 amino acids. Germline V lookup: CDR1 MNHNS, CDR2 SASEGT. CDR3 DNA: TGTGCCAGCAGCCCCTCCCAGGGTCTAAGGGTGAATGAGCAGTTCTTC. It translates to CASSPSQGLRVNEQFF.

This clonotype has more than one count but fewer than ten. The CDR3 loop reads CASSHEGAGVRNEQFF. The CDR3 bases are TGCGCCAGCAGCCACGAAGGAGCGGGGGTTCGCAATGAGCAGTTCTTC. The chain links TRBV4-1 to TRBJ2-1, with 8 bases fitting TRBD2. This CDR3 has 16 residues. From germline, CDR1 is MGHRA and CDR2 YSYEKL. The junction had 10 bases not matched to a gene; V was cut back by 3 bases and J by 6 bases.

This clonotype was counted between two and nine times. In DNA, the CDR3 is TGCGCCAGCAGTGATGGCCAGGGCAGGGCGGAGACCCAGTACTTC. Translation gives CASSDGQGRAETQYF. This sequence joins TRBV10-1 and TRBJ2-5; maybe TRBD1 (5 bases). This CDR3 is built from 15 residues. The V end was cut by 3 bases, the J end by 5 bases, with 16 bases between. CDR1 and CDR2 from the germline V gene are WNHNN and SYGVQD (reference sequence).

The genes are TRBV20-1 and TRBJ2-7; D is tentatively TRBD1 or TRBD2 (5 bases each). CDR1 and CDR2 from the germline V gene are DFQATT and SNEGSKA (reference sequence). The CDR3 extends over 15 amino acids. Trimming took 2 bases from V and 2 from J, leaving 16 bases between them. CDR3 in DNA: TGCAGTGCTAGACCAACCGGGACCACTACCTACGAGCAGTACTTC. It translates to CSARPTGTTTYEQYF.

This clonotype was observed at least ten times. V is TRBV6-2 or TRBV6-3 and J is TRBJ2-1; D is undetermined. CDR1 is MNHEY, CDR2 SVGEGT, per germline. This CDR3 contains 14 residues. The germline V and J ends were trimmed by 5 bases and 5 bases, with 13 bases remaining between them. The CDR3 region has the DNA TGTGCCAGCAGTCCCCAATACCTTAACAATGAGCAGTTCTTC. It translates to CASSPQYLNNEQFF.

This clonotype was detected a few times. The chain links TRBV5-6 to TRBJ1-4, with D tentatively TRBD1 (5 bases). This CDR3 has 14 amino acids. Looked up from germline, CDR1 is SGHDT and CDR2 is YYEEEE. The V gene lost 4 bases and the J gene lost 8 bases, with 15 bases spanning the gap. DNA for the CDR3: TGTGCCAGCAGCCCCCGCAGGGTACGGGAAAAACTGTTTTTT. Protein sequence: CASSPRRVREKLFF.

The CDR3 DNA reads TGCGCCAGCAGCCGGACAGATTCTCTCTATGGCTACACCTTC. Its translation: CASSRTDSLYGYTF. The rearrangement links TRBV5-1 to TRBJ1-2; possibly TRBD1 for D (6 bases). CDR1 SGHRS and CDR2 YFSETQ come from the germline V gene. V shed 4 bases and J shed 4 bases, with 14 bases lying between them. The length of the CDR3 is 14 residues.

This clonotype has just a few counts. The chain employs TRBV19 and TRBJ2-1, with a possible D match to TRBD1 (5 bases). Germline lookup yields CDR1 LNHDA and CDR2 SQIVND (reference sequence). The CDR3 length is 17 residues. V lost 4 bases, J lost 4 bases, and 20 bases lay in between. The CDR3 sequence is CASSKRLTESFYNEQFF. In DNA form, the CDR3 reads TGTGCCAGTAGTAAACGCCTGACAGAGAGCTTTTACAATGAGCAGTTCTTC.

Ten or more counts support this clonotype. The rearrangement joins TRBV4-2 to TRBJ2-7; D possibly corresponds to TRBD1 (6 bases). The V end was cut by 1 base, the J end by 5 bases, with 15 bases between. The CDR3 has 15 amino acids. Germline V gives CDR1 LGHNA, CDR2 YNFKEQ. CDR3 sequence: CASSQGNRDIHEQYF. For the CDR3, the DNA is TGTGCCAGCAGCCAAGGGAACAGGGATATCCACGAGCAGTACTTC.

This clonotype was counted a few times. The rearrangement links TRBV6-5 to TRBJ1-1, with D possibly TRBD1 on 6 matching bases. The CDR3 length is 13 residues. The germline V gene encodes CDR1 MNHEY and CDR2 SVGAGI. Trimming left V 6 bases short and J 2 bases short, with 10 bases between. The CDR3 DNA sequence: TGTGCCAGCAGGACAGGACCTAACACTGAAGCTTTCTTT. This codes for CASRTGPNTEAFF.

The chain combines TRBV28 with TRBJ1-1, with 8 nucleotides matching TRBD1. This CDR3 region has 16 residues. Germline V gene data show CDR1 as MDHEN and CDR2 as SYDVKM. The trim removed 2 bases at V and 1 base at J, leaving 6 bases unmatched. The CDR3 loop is CASSLAGGAGNTEAFF. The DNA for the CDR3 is TGTGCCAGCAGTTTAGCAGGGGGCGCTGGGAACACTGAAGCTTTCTTT.

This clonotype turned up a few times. The CDR3 is CASSFPGMTNTGELFF. CDR3 sequence (DNA): TGTGCCAGCAGCTTCCCAGGGATGACGAACACCGGGGAGCTGTTTTTT. The J gene is TRBJ2-2, the V gene TRBV7-3; the D gene is possibly TRBD1 (5 bases). Trimming took off 3 bases at V and 0 bases at J, with 11 bases between the two ends. The CDR3 runs to 16 residues. From germline, CDR1 is SGHTA and CDR2 FQGTGA.

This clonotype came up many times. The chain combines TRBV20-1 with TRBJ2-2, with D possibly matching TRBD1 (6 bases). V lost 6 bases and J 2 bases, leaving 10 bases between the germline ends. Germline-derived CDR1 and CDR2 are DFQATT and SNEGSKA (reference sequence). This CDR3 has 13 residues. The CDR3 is CSAEGGNTGELFF. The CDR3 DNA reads TGCAGTGCAGAAGGGGGTAACACCGGGGAGCTGTTTTTT.

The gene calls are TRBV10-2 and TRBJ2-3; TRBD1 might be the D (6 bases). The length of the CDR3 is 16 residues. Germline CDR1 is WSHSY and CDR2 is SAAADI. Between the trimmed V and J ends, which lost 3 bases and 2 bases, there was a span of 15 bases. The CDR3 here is CASSDMGQKNTDTQYF. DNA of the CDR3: TGCGCCAGCAGTGATATGGGACAAAAAAACACAGATACGCAGTATTTT.

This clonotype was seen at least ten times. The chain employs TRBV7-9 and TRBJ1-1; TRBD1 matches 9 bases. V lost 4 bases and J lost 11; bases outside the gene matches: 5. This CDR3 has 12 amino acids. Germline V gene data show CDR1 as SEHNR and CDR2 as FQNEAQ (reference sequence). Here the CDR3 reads CASSSGDRDAFF. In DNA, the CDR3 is TGTGCCAGCAGCTCGGGGGACAGGGATGCTTTCTTT.

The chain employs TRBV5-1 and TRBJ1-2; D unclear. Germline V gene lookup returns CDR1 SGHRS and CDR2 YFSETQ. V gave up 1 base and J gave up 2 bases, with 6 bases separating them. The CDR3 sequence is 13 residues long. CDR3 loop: CASSLLGNYGYTF. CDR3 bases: TGCGCCAGCAGCTTGCTGGGGAACTATGGCTACACCTTC.

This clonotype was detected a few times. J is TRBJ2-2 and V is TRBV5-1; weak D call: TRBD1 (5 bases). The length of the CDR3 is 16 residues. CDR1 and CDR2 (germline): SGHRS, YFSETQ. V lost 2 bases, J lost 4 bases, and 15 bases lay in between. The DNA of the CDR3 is TGCGCCAGCAGCTTTCTCCCACAGGACGGCACCGGGGAGCTGTTTTTT. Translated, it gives CASSFLPQDGTGELFF.

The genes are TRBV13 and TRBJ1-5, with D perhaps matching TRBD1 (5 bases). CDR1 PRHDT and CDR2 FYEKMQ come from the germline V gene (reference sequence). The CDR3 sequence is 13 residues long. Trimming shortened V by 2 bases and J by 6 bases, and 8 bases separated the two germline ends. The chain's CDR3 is CASSLQGSQPQHF. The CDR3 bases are TGTGCCAGCAGCTTACAGGGCAGTCAGCCCCAGCATTTT.

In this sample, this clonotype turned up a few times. CDR3 loop: CATGGLGYEQYF. The CDR3 coding sequence is TGTGCCACAGGGGGTCTTGGCTACGAGCAGTACTTC. This sequence joins TRBV28 and TRBJ2-7; 7 nucleotides match TRBD1. This CDR3 contains 12 residues. J lost 3 bases, V lost 10 bases, and 6 bases had no gene match. CDR1 MDHEN and CDR2 SYDVKM come from the germline V gene.

In DNA form, the CDR3 reads TGTGCCAGCAGCTCAACAGGGATCGACACTGAAGCTTTCTTT. It specifies CASSSTGIDTEAFF. The chain combines TRBV7-9 with TRBJ1-1, with a possible D match to TRBD1 (6 bases). CDR1 is SEHNR, CDR2 FQNEAQ, per germline (reference sequence). The germline V and J ends were trimmed by 4 bases and 3 bases, with 12 bases remaining between them. The CDR3 is 14 amino acids.